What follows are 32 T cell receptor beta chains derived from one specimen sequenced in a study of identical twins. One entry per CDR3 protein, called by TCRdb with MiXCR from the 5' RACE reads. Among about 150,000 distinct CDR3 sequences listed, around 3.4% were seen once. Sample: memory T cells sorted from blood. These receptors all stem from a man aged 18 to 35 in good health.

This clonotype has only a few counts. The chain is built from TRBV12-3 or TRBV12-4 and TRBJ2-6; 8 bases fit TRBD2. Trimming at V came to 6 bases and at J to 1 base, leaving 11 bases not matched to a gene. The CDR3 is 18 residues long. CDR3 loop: CASSSREGSRSGANVLTF. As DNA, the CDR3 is TGTGCCAGCAGCAGCCGGGAGGGTTCGAGGTCTGGGGCCAACGTCCTGACTTTC.

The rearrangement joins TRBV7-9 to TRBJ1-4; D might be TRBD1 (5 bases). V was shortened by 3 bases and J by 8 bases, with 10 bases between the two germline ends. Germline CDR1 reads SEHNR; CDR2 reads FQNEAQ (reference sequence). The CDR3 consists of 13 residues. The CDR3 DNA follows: TGTGCCAGCAGCTTTCCAGGGAGCGAAAAACTGTTTTTT. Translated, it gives CASSFPGSEKLFF.

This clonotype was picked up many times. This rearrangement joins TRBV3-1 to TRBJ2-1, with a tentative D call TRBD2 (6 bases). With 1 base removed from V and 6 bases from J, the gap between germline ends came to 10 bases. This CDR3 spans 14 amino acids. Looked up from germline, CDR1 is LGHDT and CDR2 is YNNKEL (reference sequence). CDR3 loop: CASSQGRGFNEQFF. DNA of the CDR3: TGTGCCAGCAGCCAAGGTCGGGGGTTCAATGAGCAGTTCTTC.

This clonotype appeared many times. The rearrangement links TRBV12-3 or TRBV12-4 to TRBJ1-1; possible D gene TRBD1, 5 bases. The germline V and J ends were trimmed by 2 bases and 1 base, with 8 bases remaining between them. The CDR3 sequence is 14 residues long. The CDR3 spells CASSLQGPNTEAFF. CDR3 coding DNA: TGTGCCAGCAGTTTACAGGGCCCGAACACTGAAGCTTTCTTT.

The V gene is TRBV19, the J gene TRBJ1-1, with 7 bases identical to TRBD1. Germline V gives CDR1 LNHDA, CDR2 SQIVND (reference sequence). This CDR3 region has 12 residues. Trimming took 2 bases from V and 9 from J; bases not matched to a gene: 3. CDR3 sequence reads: CASSISGQKAFF. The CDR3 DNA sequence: TGTGCCAGTAGTATATCGGGACAGAAAGCTTTCTTT. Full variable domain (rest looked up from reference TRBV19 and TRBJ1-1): DGGITQSPKYLFRKEGQNVTLSCEQNLNHDAMYWYRQDPGQGLRLIYYSQIVNDFQKGDIAEGYSVSREKKESFPLTVTSAQKNPTAFYLCASSISGQKAFFGQGTRLTVV.

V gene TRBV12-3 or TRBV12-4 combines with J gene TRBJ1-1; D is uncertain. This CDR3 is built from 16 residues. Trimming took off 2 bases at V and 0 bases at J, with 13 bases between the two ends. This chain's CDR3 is CASSLKGSGLNTEAFF. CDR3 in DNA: TGTGCCAGCAGTTTAAAAGGGAGTGGGCTGAACACTGAAGCTTTCTTT.

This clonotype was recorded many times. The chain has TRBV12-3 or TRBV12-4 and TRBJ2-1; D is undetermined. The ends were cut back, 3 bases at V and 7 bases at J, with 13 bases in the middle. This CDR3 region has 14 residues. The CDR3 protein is CASSFDATGNEQFF. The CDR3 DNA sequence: TGTGCCAGCAGTTTTGACGCAACTGGGAATGAGCAGTTCTTC.

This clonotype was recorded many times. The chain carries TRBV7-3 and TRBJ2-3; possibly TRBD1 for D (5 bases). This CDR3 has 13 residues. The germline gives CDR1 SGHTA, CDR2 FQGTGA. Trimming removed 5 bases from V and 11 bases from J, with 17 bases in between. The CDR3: CASSAAGRRKQYF. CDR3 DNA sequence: TGTGCCAGCAGCGCCGCAGGGCGGCGGAAGCAGTATTTT.

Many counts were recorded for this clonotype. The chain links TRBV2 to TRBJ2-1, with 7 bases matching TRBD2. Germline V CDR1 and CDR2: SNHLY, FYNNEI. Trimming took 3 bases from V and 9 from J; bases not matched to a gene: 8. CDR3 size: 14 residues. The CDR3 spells CASSDGREWVEQFF. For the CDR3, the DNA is TGTGCCAGCAGTGATGGGCGGGAGTGGGTTGAGCAGTTCTTC. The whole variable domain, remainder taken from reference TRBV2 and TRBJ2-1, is EPEVTQTPSHQVTQMGQEVILRCVPISNHLYFYWYRQILGQKVEFLVSFYNNEISEKSEIFDDQFSVERPDGSNFTLKIRSTKLEDSAMYFCASSDGREWVEQFFGPGTRLTVL.

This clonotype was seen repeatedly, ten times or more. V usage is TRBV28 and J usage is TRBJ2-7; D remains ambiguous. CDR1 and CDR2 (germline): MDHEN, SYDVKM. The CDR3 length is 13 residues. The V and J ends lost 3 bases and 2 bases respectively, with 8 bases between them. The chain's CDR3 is CASSLPATYEQYF. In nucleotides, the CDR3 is TGTGCCAGCAGTTTGCCAGCCACCTACGAGCAGTACTTC.

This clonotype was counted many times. CDR3 region: CASSLAGGLRDSPLHF. Written as DNA, the CDR3 is TGTGCCAGCAGTTTAGCGGGGGGTCTTCGGGATTCACCCCTCCACTTT. The gene calls are TRBV12-3 or TRBV12-4 and TRBJ1-6, with D tentatively TRBD1 (5 bases). The CDR3 contains 16 residues. V gave up 0 bases and J gave up 8 bases, with 14 bases separating them.

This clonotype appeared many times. CDR3 amino acids: CASKLLAVVHEQFF. CDR3 sequence (DNA): TGTGCCAGCAAGCTACTAGCGGTCGTGCATGAGCAGTTCTTC. The chain recombines TRBV2 with TRBJ2-1; 8 nucleotides agree with TRBD2. This CDR3 is built from 14 residues. J gave up 8 bases and V 7 bases, and 10 bases lay outside the gene matches. Germline V gene data show CDR1 as SNHLY and CDR2 as FYNNEI.

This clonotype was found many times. CDR3 loop: CASSLLGVANSPLHF. The DNA of the CDR3 is TGTGCCAGCAGCTTATTGGGGGTAGCTAATTCACCCCTCCACTTT. V gene TRBV7-9 combines with J gene TRBJ1-6, with D possibly TRBD1 on 5 matching bases. The V and J ends lost 2 bases and 6 bases respectively, with 11 bases between them. CDR3 length: 15 residues. Per germline, CDR1 SEHNR and CDR2 FQNEAQ (reference sequence).

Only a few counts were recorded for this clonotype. The DNA for the CDR3 is TGTGCCAGTAGCGGGGGCCGGTCGAACACCGGGGAGCTGTTTTTT. Its translation is CASSGGRSNTGELFF. The chain couples TRBV19 to TRBJ2-2; D tentatively reads TRBD1 or TRBD2 (6 bases each). The V gene's germline CDR1 is LNHDA and CDR2 SQIVND (reference sequence). CDR3 length: 15 amino acids. Trimming pared 6 bases from V and 0 bases from J, leaving 11 bases between.

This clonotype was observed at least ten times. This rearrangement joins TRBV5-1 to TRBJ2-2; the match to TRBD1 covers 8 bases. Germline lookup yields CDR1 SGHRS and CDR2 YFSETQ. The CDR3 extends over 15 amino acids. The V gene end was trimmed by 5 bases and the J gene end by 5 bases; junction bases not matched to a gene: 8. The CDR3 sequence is CASSQGQGKTGELFF. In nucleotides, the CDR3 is TGCGCCAGCAGTCAAGGACAGGGAAAGACCGGGGAGCTGTTTTTT.

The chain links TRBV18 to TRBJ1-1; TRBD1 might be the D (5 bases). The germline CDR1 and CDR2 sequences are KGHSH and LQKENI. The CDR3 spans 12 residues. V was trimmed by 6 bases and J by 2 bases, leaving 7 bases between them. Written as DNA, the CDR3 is TGTGCCAGCTCCGGGGCAAACACTGAAGCTTTCTTT. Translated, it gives CASSGANTEAFF.

For the CDR3, the DNA is TGTGCCAGCAGCTTAGTTAGGGCAGAAGATCAGTATTTT. Protein product: CASSLVRAEDQYF. The V gene is TRBV7-2, the J gene TRBJ2-3; no definite D call. This CDR3 spans 13 amino acids. Germline V gives CDR1 SGHTA, CDR2 FQGNSA. V was cut by 1 base and J by 12 bases, with 14 bases left in between.

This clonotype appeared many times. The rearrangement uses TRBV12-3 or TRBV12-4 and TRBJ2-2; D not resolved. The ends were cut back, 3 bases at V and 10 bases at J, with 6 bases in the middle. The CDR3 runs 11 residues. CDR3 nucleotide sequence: TGTGCCAGCAGTTTCTCCCTGGAGCTGTTTTTT. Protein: CASSFSLELFF.

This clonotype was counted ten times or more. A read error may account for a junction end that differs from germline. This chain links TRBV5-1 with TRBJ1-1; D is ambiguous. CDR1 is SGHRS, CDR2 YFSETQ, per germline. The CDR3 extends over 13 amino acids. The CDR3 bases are TGCGCCAGCAGCCCGGCGGGGAACGCTGAAGCTTTCTTT. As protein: CASSPAGNAEAFF.

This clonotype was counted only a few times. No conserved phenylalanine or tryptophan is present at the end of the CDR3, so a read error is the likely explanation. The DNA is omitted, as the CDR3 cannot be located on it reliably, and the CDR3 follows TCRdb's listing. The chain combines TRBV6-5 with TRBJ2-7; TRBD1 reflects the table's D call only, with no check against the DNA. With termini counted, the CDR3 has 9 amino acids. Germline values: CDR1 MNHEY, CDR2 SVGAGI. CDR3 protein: CARHPPPKI.

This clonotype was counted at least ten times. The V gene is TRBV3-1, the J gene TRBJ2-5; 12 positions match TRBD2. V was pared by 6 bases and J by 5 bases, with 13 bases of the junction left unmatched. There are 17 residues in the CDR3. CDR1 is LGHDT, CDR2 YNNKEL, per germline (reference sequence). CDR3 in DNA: TGTGCCAGCAGACAACCCTCTAGCGGGAGGGGGGGGGAGACCCAGTACTTC. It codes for CASRQPSSGRGGETQYF.

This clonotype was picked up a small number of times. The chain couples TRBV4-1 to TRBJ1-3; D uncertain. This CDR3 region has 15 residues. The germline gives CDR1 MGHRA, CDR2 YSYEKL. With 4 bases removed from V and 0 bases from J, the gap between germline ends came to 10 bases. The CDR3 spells CASSPQGYSGNTIYF. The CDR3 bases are TGCGCCAGCAGCCCACAAGGGTACTCTGGAAACACCATATATTTT.

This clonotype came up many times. In nucleotides, the CDR3 is TGCAGTGCCAGCCGGGACAGCAGTAACAATCAGCCCCAGCATTTT. Encoded protein: CSASRDSSNNQPQHF. The chain joins TRBV20-1 to TRBJ1-5, with 7 bases matching TRBD1. Germline assignment: CDR1 DFQATT and CDR2 SNEGSKA (reference sequence). This CDR3 contains 15 residues. Losses at the gene ends were 6 bases for V and 3 bases for J; bases not matched to a gene: 11.

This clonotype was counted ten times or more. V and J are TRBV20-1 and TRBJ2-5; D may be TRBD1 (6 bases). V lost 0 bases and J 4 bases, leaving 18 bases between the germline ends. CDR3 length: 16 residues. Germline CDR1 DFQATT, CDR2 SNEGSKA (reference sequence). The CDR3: CSARDPMRGSRETQYF. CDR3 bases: TGCAGTGCTAGAGACCCTATGAGGGGGTCGAGAGAGACCCAGTACTTC.

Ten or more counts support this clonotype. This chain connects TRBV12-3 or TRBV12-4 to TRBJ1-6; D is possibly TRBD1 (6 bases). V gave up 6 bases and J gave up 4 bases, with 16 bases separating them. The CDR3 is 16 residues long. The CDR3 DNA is TGTGCCAGCAGCGGGGGGACAATTCCTTATAATTCACCCCTCCACTTT. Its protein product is CASSGGTIPYNSPLHF.

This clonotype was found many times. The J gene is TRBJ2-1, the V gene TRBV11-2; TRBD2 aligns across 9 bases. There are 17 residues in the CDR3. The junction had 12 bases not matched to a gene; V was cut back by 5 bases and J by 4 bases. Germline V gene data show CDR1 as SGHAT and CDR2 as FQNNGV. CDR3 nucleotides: TGTGCCAGCAGCCTCCGAGGGCTAGCGGGGATATACAATGAGCAGTTCTTC. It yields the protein CASSLRGLAGIYNEQFF.

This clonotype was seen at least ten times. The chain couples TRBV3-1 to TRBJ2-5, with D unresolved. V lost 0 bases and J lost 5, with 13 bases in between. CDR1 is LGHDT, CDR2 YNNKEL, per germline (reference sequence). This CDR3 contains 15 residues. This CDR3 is CASSQDTIQRETQYF. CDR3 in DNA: TGTGCCAGCAGCCAAGATACTATTCAGAGGGAGACCCAGTACTTC.

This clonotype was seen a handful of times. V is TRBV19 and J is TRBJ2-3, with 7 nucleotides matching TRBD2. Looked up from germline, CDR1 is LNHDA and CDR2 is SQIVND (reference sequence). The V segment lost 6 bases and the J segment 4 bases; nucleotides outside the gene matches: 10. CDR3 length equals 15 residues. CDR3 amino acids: CASRLDAGVPDTQYF. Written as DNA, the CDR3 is TGTGCCAGTAGATTAGACGCGGGAGTTCCAGATACGCAGTATTTT.

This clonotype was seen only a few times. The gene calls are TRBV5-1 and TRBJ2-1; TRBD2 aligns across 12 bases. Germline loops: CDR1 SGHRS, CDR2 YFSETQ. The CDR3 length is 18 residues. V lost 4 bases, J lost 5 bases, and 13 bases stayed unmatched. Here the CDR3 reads CASSGGLAGPSAHNEQFF. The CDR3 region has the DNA TGCGCCAGCAGCGGAGGACTAGCGGGACCTTCCGCCCACAATGAGCAGTTCTTC.

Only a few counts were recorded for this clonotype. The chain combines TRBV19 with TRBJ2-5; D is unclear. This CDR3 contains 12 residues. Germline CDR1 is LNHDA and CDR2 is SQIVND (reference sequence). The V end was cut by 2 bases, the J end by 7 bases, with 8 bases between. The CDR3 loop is CASSIYLGTQYF. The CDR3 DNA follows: TGTGCCAGTAGTATATATCTCGGGACCCAGTACTTC.

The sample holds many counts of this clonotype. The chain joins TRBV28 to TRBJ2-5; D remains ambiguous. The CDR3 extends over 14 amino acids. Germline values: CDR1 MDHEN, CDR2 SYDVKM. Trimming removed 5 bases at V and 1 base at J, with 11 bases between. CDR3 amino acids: CASSPSGFQETQYF. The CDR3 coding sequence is TGTGCCAGCAGTCCCTCCGGGTTCCAAGAGACCCAGTACTTC.

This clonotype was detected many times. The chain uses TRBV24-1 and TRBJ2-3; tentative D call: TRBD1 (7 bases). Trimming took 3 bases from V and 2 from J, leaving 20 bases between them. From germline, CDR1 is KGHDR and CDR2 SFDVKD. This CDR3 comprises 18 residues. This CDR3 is CATSDPRGELTLTDTQYF. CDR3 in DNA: TGTGCCACCAGTGATCCCAGGGGGGAACTAACACTCACAGATACGCAGTATTTT.